This is a list of T cell receptor beta chains from one sample in a study of PD-1 blockade in classical Hodgkin lymphoma. Method: immunoSEQ multiplex PCR; TCRdb's copy keeps in-frame clones and lacks some. The repertoire holds more than 15,000 clones, with roughly 90% as singletons. The sample taken for sequencing was CD4+ T cells from blood. The receptors originated from a human donor with classical Hodgkin lymphoma. Both conserved end residues are part of each CDR3. Fields, in order: clone size, V gene, J gene, D gene, CDR3 protein, CDR3 DNA. D genes are given only for firm matches. Rows give clone size only sometimes, using once, few, many, or a class for an expanded clone.

>.|TRBV7-6|TRBJ2-7|.
CASRSPTSYEQYF
TGTGCCAGCAGATCACCCACCTCCTACGAGCAGTACTTC
>.|TRBV28|TRBJ2-3|TRBD2
CASSWDGLARTDTQYF
TGTGCCAGCAGTTGGGATGGACTAGCCCGTACAGATACGCAGTATTTT
>.|TRBV7-2|TRBJ2-3|.
CASSSYLGTDTQYF
TGTGCCAGCAGCTCGTACCTAGGCACAGATACGCAGTATTTT
>.|TRBV29-1|TRBJ2-1|TRBD1
CSVWTGGYEQFF
TGCAGCGTATGGACAGGGGGCTATGAGCAGTTCTTC
>.|TRBV4-1|TRBJ1-2|TRBD1
CASLDRRYGYTF
TGCGCCAGTCTGGACAGGAGATATGGCTACACCTTC
>few|TRBV5-6|TRBJ1-2|TRBD1
CASSPDLTGSGYTF
TGTGCCAGCAGCCCCGACCTGACAGGGAGTGGCTACACCTTC
>few|TRBV6-1|TRBJ1-2|TRBD1
CASSPTDRGYGYTF
TGTGCCAGCAGCCCGACGGACAGGGGCTATGGCTACACCTTC
>.|TRBV14|TRBJ2-5|.
CASSHFGETQYF
TGTGCCAGCAGCCACTTCGGGGAGACCCAGTACTTC
>.|TRBV6-5|TRBJ1-1|.
CATSGGLGKAEAFF
TGTGCCACCAGCGGAGGATTGGGGAAGGCTGAAGCTTTCTTT
>.|TRBV6-1|TRBJ2-7|.
CASSEGQTYEQYF
TGTGCCAGCAGTGAGGGGCAGACCTACGAGCAGTACTTC
>once|TRBV5-6|TRBJ2-1|.
CASSLSYEQFF
TGTGCCAGCAGCTTATCGTATGAGCAGTTCTTC
>.|TRBV10-3|TRBJ2-2|TRBD1
CAIGDRSTGELFF
TGTGCCATCGGGGACAGGTCTACCGGGGAGCTGTTTTTT